The subject of this entry is one T cell receptor beta chain. There is no known antigen for this receptor. No base quality information exists; no much larger clone differs at one position. The sample is drawn from a study of T cell responses to AZD1222 COVID-19 vaccine (dated by TCRdb to the early 2020s). About the full investigation: TCR sequencing was performed for 230 to 250 trial participants, of whom about 200 were given two doses of AZD1222 and approximately 26 were given two doses of MenACWY control vaccine. Trial participants were enrolled by age into subgroups of 18-55, 56-69 and 70-plus years, and roughly 160, 29 and 62 TCR-sequenced participants, respectively, were included in these subgroups. Study-level results and caveats: Only five to seven AZD1222 recipients were SARS-CoV-2 seropositive at baseline, limiting conclusions about previously exposed vaccinees. In the small 56-69-year group, the increase in depth fell short of significance, most likely because of low power. No day 14 peak-response samples were available, so repertoires were characterized only after the peak T cell response. Reportedly, almost half of the unique spike-specific TCRs recognized epitopes lying outside the regions that are mutated in the B.1.351 and B.1.1.7 variants. Most participants were white British and females outnumbered males, and the authors suggested that clonal diversity may have been underestimated. The whole spike protein was spanned by vaccine-associated CD4 TCRs, and dominant responses were seen in regions 160-218 and 743-854. Spike-specific TCR breadth and depth rose significantly after two AZD1222 doses compared with day 0 and with MenACWY recipients.

The CDR3 regions of human TCRbeta chains were analyzed by immunosequencing. The source study handled its data this way. Repertoire TCRs were matched against a reference library of SARS-CoV-2-specific TCRs generated with the MIRA antigen-specificity platform. Breadth was defined as the fraction of unique TCRs that were SARS-CoV-2-associated. Depth was defined as the fraction of total T cells that were SARS-CoV-2-associated. Using the MIRA data, each spike-specific TCR was mapped to the spike region that the TCR reacts to and placed in a CD4 or CD8 class. Log10-transformed breadth and depth values were compared by one-way ANOVA with Sidak's multiple comparisons tests. The source is immuneACCESS, and TCRdb retained only in-frame sequences with V and J called. Part of the clones is not carried over; for the studies checked, unresolved V genes explain less than half of this, and the remainder is unexplained. V, J and clone size reflect that table, while D and trimming were determined from the DNA. The sample records some 180,000 clones, more than 90% of which are singletons. The leading ten clones occupy around 3.6% of the sample.

Based on the germline V gene, the CDR1 and CDR2 sequences are SGHRS and YFSETQ. Taken from cysteine to phenylalanine, the CDR3 has 14 residues. Only CDR3 DNA is held: 42 bases, read in frame from base 1. V is pared back by 5 bases and J by 6 bases, with 15 bases lying between the germline termini. What this sample's time point label stands for: about 28 days (+/-7) after the second vaccine dose. This sample's treatment or condition label indicates: meningococcal conjugate vaccine given as trial control. The vaccinee samples were drawn from two UK trials, COV001 and COV002, one of which was a single-blind randomized controlled phase 2/3 trial testing AZD1222 (ChAdOx1 nCoV-19) in healthy adults. For TCRbeta chain sequencing, PBMC samples were collected from trial participants at day 0 and at day 28 after the second dose.

This TCR came from an adult who received the MenACWY meningococcal vaccine as a control. Sample: peripheral blood, taken 28 days after the second dose of the MenACWY control vaccine. The chain employs TRBV5-1 and TRBJ2-1; a weak D assignment points to TRBD2 (6 bases agree). The CDR3 amino acid sequence is: CASSPRPGSNEQFF. The DNA reads as follows: TGCGCCAGCAGTCCTAGGCCCGGGAGCAATGAGCAGTTCTTC. The reference TRBV5-1 and TRBJ2-1 proteins fill in what lies around the CDR3, so the full variable domain reads KAGVTQTPRYLIKTRGQQVTLSCSPISGHRSVSWYQQTPGQGLQFLFEYFSETQRNKGNFPGRFSGRQFSNSRSEMNVSTLELGDSALYLCASSPRPGSNEQFFGPGTRLTVL.